Below, one T cell receptor beta chain is given with its context. The data derive from a study of T cells in Graves' hyperthyroidism and ophthalmopathy. In the study overall: Peripheral blood was acquired at first diagnosis, ahead of any therapy whatsoever.

V shed 3 bases, J shed 5 bases, and the junction held 4 bases outside the gene matches. The CDR3 extends over 13 amino acids. Looked up from germline, CDR1 is WSHSY and CDR2 is SAAADI. There were TCR beta CDR3 regions amplified from RNA transcripts. HTBI primers were the set used in a first-round RT-PCR of the TCR CDR3. TCRdb re-derived calls from the multiplex PCR reads in MiXCR, one entry per CDR3 protein. The table records hundreds of thousands of distinct CDR3 sequences, 35% to 45% of them present only once. Diagnostic decisions used clinical symptoms, serum thyroxine and TRAb, thyroid ultrasound and orbital computed tomography.

Material for sequencing was blood. This TCR derives from a young man with Graves' hyperthyroidism. The rearrangement links TRBV10-2 to TRBJ2-7, with TRBD1 matching over 7 bases. The DNA of the CDR3 is TGCGCCAGCAGTGACAGGGGGATGGACGAGCAGTACTTC. Translating gives CASSDRGMDEQYF.